These T cell receptor beta chains were read from a single sample in a study of regulatory T cells in long-lasting Graves disease. TCRdb reprocessed the multiplex PCR reads via MiXCR and lists one record per CDR3 protein. Of 300,000 to 500,000 distinct CDR3 sequences listed, roughly 20% were seen once; the top ten hold around 20%. Sequencing used peripheral blood mononuclear cells (PBMCs), obtained when the disease was refractory, from a patient treated with antithyroid drugs. The receptor source for this set is a female donor with Graves disease. The CDR3 runs from the conserved cysteine through the conserved F or W. A D gene is named only where the DNA matches it firmly. Clone size is stated in some rows and not others, as once, few, many or a class when expanded.

V	J	size	D	DNA	CDR3
TRBV27	TRBJ2-7	many	-	TGTGCCAGCAGTTTAAGGGGTTGGGCCTACGAGCAGTACTTC	CASSLRGWAYEQYF
TRBV4-3	TRBJ2-7	-	TRBD2	TGCGCCAGCAGCGAATGGGGGGGGGTGAGCTACGAGCAGTACTTC	CASSEWGGVSYEQYF
TRBV3-1	TRBJ2-7	-	-	TGTGCCAGCAGCCAATCCTGGTACTCGGGGGAGCAGTACTTC	CASSQSWYSGEQYF
TRBV18	TRBJ2-7	few	-	TGTGCCAGCTCACCATCACTATCCACCCCCTACGAGCAGTACTTC	CASSPSLSTPYEQYF
TRBV7-2	TRBJ2-3	-	TRBD2	TGTGCCAGCAGCGCAACTAGCGGCACAGATACGCAGTATTTT	CASSATSGTDTQYF
TRBV6-2/TRBV6-3	TRBJ2-7	many	TRBD1	TGTGCCAGCAGTTACTCGGCAGGGGGCAACGAGCAGTACTTC	CASSYSAGGNEQYF
TRBV6-2/TRBV6-3	TRBJ1-5	-	TRBD1	TGTGCCAGCAGATTGCCCCAGACAGGGGACAATCAGCCCCAGCATTTT	CASRLPQTGDNQPQHF
TRBV11-2	TRBJ2-1	-	-	TGTGCCAGCAGCTTGGGATATAATTCTCCTCTGGGTGAGCAGTTCTTC	CASSLGYNSPLGEQFF
TRBV27	TRBJ2-7	-	TRBD2	TGTGCCAGCCCACTGACTAGCGCGTGTACCTACGAGCAGTACTTC	CASPLTSACTYEQYF
TRBV2	TRBJ2-5	many	-	TGTGCCAGCAGTGAACAGATTCAAGAGACCCAGTACTTC	CASSEQIQETQYF
TRBV28	TRBJ2-1	few	-	TGTGCCAGCAGCCCTTTGGGGGGAGTCTACAATGAGCAGTTCTTC	CASSPLGGVYNEQFF
TRBV18	TRBJ1-6	-	-	TGTGCCAGCTCACCACTCATGGACAGATATTCACCCCTCCACTTT	CASSPLMDRYSPLHF
TRBV20-1	TRBJ2-7	many	-	TGCAGTGCTAGGAAGGCATATAACTACGAGCAGTACTTC	CSARKAYNYEQYF
TRBV12-3/TRBV12-4	TRBJ2-1	-	TRBD2	TGTGCCAGCAGTCGGACTAGCGGGCGTTCCTACAATGAGCAGTTCTTC	CASSRTSGRSYNEQFF
TRBV18	TRBJ1-1	many	-	TGTGCCAGCTCACCAAAGGGAAACACTGAAGCTTTCTTT	CASSPKGNTEAFF
TRBV7-8	TRBJ2-5	many	-	TGTGCCAGCAGCTTACTATTTGAAGGGACTCAAGAGACCCAGTACTTC	CASSLLFEGTQETQYF
TRBV4-3	TRBJ2-3	-	-	TGCGCCAGCAGCCAAGAACCGGCCGCCGCAGATACGCAGTATTTT	CASSQEPAAADTQYF
TRBV20-1	TRBJ1-1	-	-	TGCAGTGCTGGGGACGGGCTTGAAGCTTTCTTT	CSAGDGLEAFF
TRBV28	TRBJ1-1	many	-	TGTGCCTCTGGGGGGGGCCCTGAAGCTTTCTTT	CASGGGPEAFF
TRBV20-1	TRBJ2-7	many	-	TGCAGTGCTAGAGATGGGGGCAAGCTCGAGCAGTACTTC	CSARDGGKLEQYF
TRBV20-1	TRBJ2-7	-	-	TGCAGCGTGGACAGTTCCTACGAGCAGTACTTC	CSVDSSYEQYF
TRBV24-1	TRBJ2-2	many	-	TGTGCCACCAGTGATGGCCGGCGGGGCCTTATAAACACCGGGGAGCTGTTTTTT	CATSDGRRGLINTGELFF
TRBV12-3/TRBV12-4	TRBJ1-1	few	TRBD1	TGTGCCAGCAGTACGAGGGACAGGAGGAACACTGAAGCTTTCTTT	CASSTRDRRNTEAFF
TRBV20-1	TRBJ1-6	-	-	TGCAGTGCTCAGGACTCAAATTCACCCCTCCACTTT	CSAQDSNSPLHF
TRBV4-1	TRBJ2-3	-	-	TGCGCCAGCAGCCTCCAGGGGGGAACAGATACGCAGTATTTT	CASSLQGGTDTQYF
TRBV2	TRBJ1-2	many	-	TGTGCCAGCAGTGAATATGGGCAGAGCTATGGCTACACCTTC	CASSEYGQSYGYTF
TRBV20-1	TRBJ2-7	many	-	TGCAGTGCTAGATTAGGGAACTCCTACGAGCAGTACTTC	CSARLGNSYEQYF
TRBV20-1	TRBJ2-7	many	TRBD2	TGCAGTGCTAGATTCAACCTGGCTAGCGGGATATGGCAGTACTTC	CSARFNLASGIWQYF
TRBV27	TRBJ2-4	-	-	TGTGCCAGCAGTTTGAGCCCGGGGCTGAACATTCAGTACTTC	CASSLSPGLNIQYF
TRBV28	TRBJ2-7	few	-	TGTGCCAGCAGTTCAATAACGGGCAGCACGTACTTC	CASSSITGSTYF
TRBV12-3/TRBV12-4	TRBJ1-2	many	-	TGTGCCAGCACCGAACGATACGGGGGCTACACCTTC	CASTERYGGYTF
TRBV30	TRBJ2-5	-	TRBD2	TGTGCCTGGAGGATACTAGCGGAGACCCAGTACTTC	CAWRILAETQYF
TRBV29-1	TRBJ1-1	many	TRBD1	TGCAGCGTTCTGGACAGGGTTGCTGAAGCTTTCTTT	CSVLDRVAEAFF
TRBV13	TRBJ2-7	-	-	TGTGCCAGCAGCTTGTTCCAGGGGACCTACGAGCAGTACTTC	CASSLFQGTYEQYF
TRBV19	TRBJ2-7	few	-	TGTGCCAGTAGTATATCTCGGGACCGGGGATCCGAGCAGTACTTC	CASSISRDRGSEQYF
TRBV20-1	TRBJ2-7	many	TRBD2	TGCAGTGCTGGGGGACTAGCGGGAGGCTACGAGCAGTACTTC	CSAGGLAGGYEQYF
TRBV20-1	TRBJ2-5	few	-	TGCAGTGCTAGAGGACCGGAGACCCAGTACTTC	CSARGPETQYF
TRBV20-1	TRBJ2-7	few	-	TGCAGTGCTGGGGGGCAGCGGGGCCCCTACGAGCAGTACTTC	CSAGGQRGPYEQYF
TRBV5-1	TRBJ2-7	many	-	TGCGCCAGCAGCCCCGACGGGTTCTACGAGCAGTACTTC	CASSPDGFYEQYF
TRBV7-2	TRBJ2-2	many	TRBD2	TGTGCCAGCAGCGAAAATAGCGGGAGGCGAGGGGAGCTGTTTTTT	CASSENSGRRGELFF
TRBV4-3	TRBJ1-2	-	TRBD1	TGCGCCAGCAGCCACAAGGGACAGTGGATCCGCTATGGCTACACCTTC	CASSHKGQWIRYGYTF
TRBV28	TRBJ1-1	many	TRBD1	TGTGCCAGCAGTGAAGGGACAGGGTACCGCGGCACTGAAGCTTTCTTT	CASSEGTGYRGTEAFF
TRBV7-2	TRBJ2-4	many	TRBD2	TGTGCCAGCAGCCGAATAGCGGGAACTATAGCCAAAAACATTCAGTACTTC	CASSRIAGTIAKNIQYF
TRBV10-1	TRBJ2-2	many	-	TGCGCCAGCAGTGAGTCGGATCCCCGACTGTTGAACACCGGGGAGCTGTTTTTT	CASSESDPRLLNTGELFF
TRBV20-1	TRBJ1-5	few	TRBD1	TGCAGTGCTAGCGGGGGGACAGGGGACGGTCAGCCCCAGCATTTT	CSASGGTGDGQPQHF
TRBV7-2	TRBJ2-3	-	-	TGTGCCAGCAGCTTAGGATTTGGTGCTAGCACAGATACGCAGTATTTT	CASSLGFGASTDTQYF
TRBV7-8	TRBJ2-5	many	-	TGTGCCAGCAGCGTCGCTAGCGCAGGGTGGGAGACCCAGTACTTC	CASSVASAGWETQYF
TRBV20-1	TRBJ1-1	-	-	TGCAGTGCTAGACTGGAACCCCACACTGAAGCTTTCTTT	CSARLEPHTEAFF
TRBV27	TRBJ2-7	-	TRBD2	TGTGCCAGCAGTTATAGGACTAGCGGGATCGTTTCTGCTCCCTACGAGCAGTACTTC	CASSYRTSGIVSAPYEQYF
TRBV12-3/TRBV12-4	TRBJ2-2	few	TRBD2	TGTGCCAGCAGTTTTGCTCTAGCGGGGGGCACCGGGGAGCTGTTTTTT	CASSFALAGGTGELFF
TRBV5-6	TRBJ2-2	few	-	TGTGCCAGCGCCACTTATACGATTCCCGGGGAGCTGTTTTTT	CASATYTIPGELFF
TRBV6-2/TRBV6-3	TRBJ1-3	many	-	TGTGCCAGCAGTACAGGTCCCAACTTTGGAAACACCATATATTTT	CASSTGPNFGNTIYF
TRBV20-1	TRBJ2-5	many	-	TGCAGTGCTAGAGAGGCAGGGGCCTTAGGGACCCAGTACTTC	CSAREAGALGTQYF
TRBV12-3/TRBV12-4	TRBJ1-4	many	-	TGTGCCAGCACAGCAGGGGTTATAGCAACTAATGAAAAACTGTTTTTT	CASTAGVIATNEKLFF
TRBV19	TRBJ1-1	few	-	TGTGCCTGCACTCGGCGGGCGATCACTGAAGCTTTCTTT	CACTRRAITEAFF
TRBV5-4	TRBJ1-2	few	-	TGTGCCAGCAGCGTAGACACCCACGGTTATGGCTACACCTTC	CASSVDTHGYGYTF
TRBV7-2	TRBJ1-1	many	-	TGTGCCAGCAGCTTAGTGTCGGGGGTTGAAGCTTTCTTT	CASSLVSGVEAFF
TRBV28	TRBJ2-1	-	TRBD2	TGTGCCAGCAGTTTCCTAGCGGGAGGGCCGAGTGAGCAGTTCTTC	CASSFLAGGPSEQFF
TRBV12-3/TRBV12-4	TRBJ1-2	many	TRBD1	TGTGCCAGCAGTGTGGACAGGGGGGCCTATGGCTACACCTTC	CASSVDRGAYGYTF